This T cell receptor (beta chain) comes out of a study of blood T cell repertoires in COVID-19. Study-wide background: T cells, B-cell-depleted T cells, or PBMCs provided the cDNA or gDNA that served as material.

This CDR3 is built from 17 residues. The junction had 8 bases not matched to a gene; V was cut back by 6 bases and J by 0 bases. CDR1 is LNHDA and CDR2 is SQIVND in the germline V gene (reference sequence). Categorization into cohorts depended on clinical history that participants reported. All recovered Cohort 3 donors got two negative PCRs, got clearance, or saw symptom resolution. Libraries were prepared by immunoSEQ multiplex PCR; TCRdb keeps only in-frame clonotypes and omits some of them. This table has some 200,000 clones, 75% to 85% appearing once. The sequence came from a middle-aged man who had recovered from COVID-19. The chain uses TRBV19 and TRBJ1-4, with 9 bases matching TRBD1. The material sequenced was PBMCs or T cells enriched from blood (not recorded which). The CDR3 DNA sequence: TGTGCCAGTAGACGGACAGGGGCGCTTGCAACTAATGAAAAACTGTTTTTT. Translation gives CASRRTGALATNEKLFF.